Here is one T cell receptor (beta chain) with its context. Its antigen is not known. This sample is drawn from a study of T cells after yellow fever vaccination. General observations from the study: Among all clonotypes, a small share was observed in both CD4 and CD8 compartments. Weaker, the secondary response had a peak occurring faster, on day 5 versus 15.

UMIs were added to TCR cDNA along with a universal primer site when it was made by 5'RACE template switching. In TCRdb, the 5' RACE reads were re-called with MiXCR into one record per CDR3 protein. This table holds hundreds of thousands of distinct CDR3 sequences, approximately 13% found once. The CDR3 spans 18 residues. The sequences come from CD4+ T cells sorted from PBMCs, collected 15 days after the yellow fever booster vaccination. This clonotype was obtained from a man aged 18 to 29 who received the YFV17D yellow fever vaccine. The chain carries TRBV21-1 and TRBJ1-2. TRBV21-1 is assigned pseudogene status. The CDR3 DNA reads as TGTGCCAGCAAATACTTCCCCATATACGATGAGTCTAACTATGGCTACACCTTC. As protein: CASKYFPIYDESNYGYTF.